The T cell receptor (beta chain) described here comes from a study of T cell repertoires in cytomegalovirus infection. On the study more broadly: Evidence of both CMV infection and a matching HLA type came from public TCR beta signatures.

Overall study findings and caveats: Ex vivo responses were dominated by HLA-C-restricted CMV-specific TCR beta clonotypes.

Looked up from germline, CDR1 is SNHLY and CDR2 is FYNNEI. With V trimmed by 6 bases and J by 8 bases, 7 bases remained unmatched. This CDR3 spans 13 amino acids. A word on this clonotype: What it binds is not known.

TCRdb reprocessed the reads with MiXCR, giving one entry per CDR3 protein. The sample contains over 150,000 distinct CDR3 sequences, approximately 19% of which appear only once. The chain joins TRBV2 to TRBJ2-4, with 7 bases identical to TRBD1. The specimen was PBMCs. This receptor was obtained from a human donor in good health (CMV status not recorded). Some clones in this sample may be carry-over from other donors' samples. The CDR3 DNA sequence: TGTGCCAGCAGCGGGACAGAGAAAGACATTCAGTACTTC. Protein sequence: CASSGTEKDIQYF.